The 25 T cell receptor beta chains reported below all come from one sample, sequenced in a study of shared clonotypes between healthy human individuals. Assay: immunoSEQ multiplex PCR; the TCRdb copy retains only in-frame clones and omits some. The table includes 2 million to 2.5 million clones, approximately 95% detected once. The sequenced sample consisted of naive CD4+ T cells sorted from blood. Subset noted: CD45RA+ positively selected. The receptors shown here come from a man aged 18 to 29 in good health.

The chain has TRBV2 and TRBJ1-6; D not certain. V lost 4 bases to trimming and J lost 8 bases, with 15 bases between them. Germline V lookup: CDR1 SNHLY, CDR2 FYNNEI. This CDR3 comprises 15 residues. The CDR3 nucleotides read TGTGCCAGCAGTGTAGGGAGGACCGGAGATTCACCCCTCCACTTT. Translating gives CASSVGRTGDSPLHF.

The rearrangement joins TRBV6-6 to TRBJ2-1, with D uncertain. Germline CDR1 and CDR2: MNHNY and SVGAGI (reference sequence). Trimming removed 7 bases from V and 13 bases from J, with 17 bases in between. The CDR3 runs to 12 residues. CDR3 nucleotides: TGTGCCAGCACCAACCCCCCGCAACCCCAGTTCTTC. Translation gives CASTNPPQPQFF.

This chain links TRBV5-4 with TRBJ2-7, with D possibly being TRBD1 (6 bases). Per germline, CDR1 SGHNT and CDR2 YYREEE (reference sequence). Trimming shortened V by 2 bases and J by 2 bases, and 14 bases separated the two germline ends. The CDR3 sequence is 15 residues long. The CDR3 reads CASSLGQGRTYEQYF. DNA for the CDR3: TGTGCCAGCAGCTTAGGGCAGGGGCGGACCTACGAGCAGTACTTC.

This chain joins TRBV5-1 and TRBJ2-3; 9 bases are shared with TRBD1. There are 15 residues in the CDR3. Germline values: CDR1 SGHRS, CDR2 YFSETQ. V lost 6 bases and J lost 4; bases outside the gene matches: 9. The CDR3 here is CASTSTGTGPDTQYF. CDR3 DNA sequence: TGCGCCAGCACCTCTACCGGGACAGGGCCAGATACGCAGTATTTT.

In regard to this clone: Other DNA sequences in this specimen translate into the identical CDR3. V is TRBV18 and J is TRBJ2-2, with a weak D call TRBD1 (5 bases). The CDR3 is made up of 14 amino acids. CDR1 KGHSH and CDR2 LQKENI come from the germline V gene. Trimming shortened V by 6 bases and J by 1 base, and 9 bases separated the two germline ends. The CDR3 loop reads CASSLDRNTGELFF. DNA of the CDR3: TGTGCCAGCTCTCTCGACAGGAACACCGGGGAGCTGTTTTTT.

V usage is TRBV11-2 and J usage is TRBJ1-2; D not resolved. The V end was cut by 5 bases, the J end by 8 bases, with 15 bases between. The CDR3 consists of 13 residues. Germline V gene lookup returns CDR1 SGHAT and CDR2 FQNNGV. Written as DNA, the CDR3 is TGTGCCAGCAGCCCGGACCGAAGCTCCGGCTACACCTTC. Translated, it gives CASSPDRSSGYTF.

V and J are TRBV5-1 and TRBJ1-5; 11 positions match TRBD1. V shed 1 base, J shed 1 base, and the junction held 13 bases outside the gene matches. This CDR3 contains 20 residues. Germline CDR1 and CDR2: SGHRS and YFSETQ. The CDR3, as DNA: TGCGCCAGCAGCTTGATTCCGGGACAGGGGGTTCCCTACAGCAATCAGCCCCAGCATTTT. Encoded protein: CASSLIPGQGVPYSNQPQHF.

The chain employs TRBV6-1 and TRBJ2-3; 12 bases align to TRBD2. There are 16 residues in the CDR3. Germline lookup yields CDR1 MNHNS and CDR2 SASEGT. V lost 3 bases, J lost 5 bases, and 6 bases stayed unmatched. CDR3 nucleotides: TGTGCCAGCAGTGATCTAGCGGGGGGGCCCGTAGATACGCAGTATTTT. It translates to CASSDLAGGPVDTQYF.

The V gene is TRBV7-2, the J gene TRBJ2-7; D assignment may be TRBD1 or TRBD2 (5 bases each). Germline V gene sequence: CDR1 SGHTA, CDR2 FQGNSA. The CDR3 is made up of 16 amino acids. Between the trimmed V and J ends, which lost 1 base and 0 bases, there was a span of 13 bases. CDR3 amino acids: CASSLEGTQSSYEQYF. The DNA for the CDR3 is TGTGCCAGCAGCTTAGAGGGGACCCAGAGCTCCTACGAGCAGTACTTC.

The chain has TRBV5-8 and TRBJ1-2, with a possible D match to TRBD1 (5 bases). Germline lookup yields CDR1 SGHTS and CDR2 YDEGEE. This CDR3 has 16 residues. CDR3 DNA: TGTGCTGAGGCCCCCCAATCAGGGTCGTGGGGCTATGGCTACACCTTC. As protein: CAEAPQSGSWGYGYTF.

The CDR3 bases are TGTGCCAGCAGCGTAGATGCCGGGAGTGGGACCCAGTACTTC. Protein: CASSVDAGSGTQYF. V and J are TRBV9 and TRBJ2-5, with D perhaps matching TRBD2 (6 bases). Germline V lookup: CDR1 SGDLS, CDR2 YYNGEE. The ends were cut back, 0 bases at V and 7 bases at J, with 13 bases in the middle. The CDR3 has 14 residues.

CDR3 nucleotides: TGTGCCAGCAGCGCCCAGGGTTCTGGGGCCAACGTCCTGACTTTC. Translating it yields CASSAQGSGANVLTF. V gene TRBV9 combines with J gene TRBJ2-6; perhaps TRBD1 as D (5 bases). V shed 3 bases and J shed 1 base, with 8 bases lying between them. Germline V gene lookup returns CDR1 SGDLS and CDR2 YYNGEE. This CDR3 is built from 15 residues.

The rearrangement joins TRBV10-3 to TRBJ2-7; TRBD1 matches 11 bases. Germline trimming cut 0 bases from V and 2 bases from J; bases unmatched to any gene: 3. Germline V lookup: CDR1 ENHRY, CDR2 SYGVKD. CDR3 size: 16 residues. This chain's CDR3 is CAISESGTGGAYEQYF. CDR3 DNA sequence: TGTGCCATCAGTGAGTCCGGGACAGGGGGGGCCTACGAGCAGTACTTC.

The V gene is TRBV5-4, the J gene TRBJ2-5; D remains ambiguous. The CDR3 has 13 residues. The germline gives CDR1 SGHNT, CDR2 YYREEE (reference sequence). V was clipped by 5 bases and J by 2 bases, with 10 bases between them. For the CDR3, the DNA is TGTGCCAGCAGTAACCGGATTCAAGAGACCCAGTACTTC. Translated: CASSNRIQETQYF.

The chain links TRBV5-1 to TRBJ1-1; D is uncertain. V gave up 2 bases and J gave up 1 base, with 9 bases separating them. Germline-derived CDR1 and CDR2 are SGHRS and YFSETQ. The CDR3 consists of 14 residues. Written as DNA, the CDR3 is TGCGCCAGCAGCTTACACATGAAGAACACTGAAGCTTTCTTT. It codes for CASSLHMKNTEAFF. Full variable domain (remainder filled in from reference TRBV5-1 and TRBJ1-1): KAGVTQTPRYLIKTRGQQVTLSCSPISGHRSVSWYQQTPGQGLQFLFEYFSETQRNKGNFPGRFSGRQFSNSRSEMNVSTLELGDSALYLCASSLHMKNTEAFFGQGTRLTVV.

The V and J genes are TRBV7-3 and TRBJ2-1; 8 bases match TRBD1. The CDR3 length is 15 residues. CDR1 is SGHTA, CDR2 FQGTGA, per germline. With V trimmed by 2 bases and J by 4 bases, 4 bases remained unmatched. DNA for the CDR3: TGTGCCAGCAGCTTACAACAGGGGGGATACAATGAGCAGTTCTTC. This translates into CASSLQQGGYNEQFF.

The chain joins TRBV5-4 to TRBJ2-2; 9 nucleotides agree with TRBD2. The CDR3 is 16 residues long. With V trimmed by 0 bases and J by 2 bases, 2 bases remained unmatched. The germline V gene has CDR1 SGHNT and CDR2 YYREEE (reference sequence). This CDR3 is CASSLGLADNTGELFF. The CDR3 nucleotides are TGTGCCAGCAGCTTGGGACTAGCGGATAACACCGGGGAGCTGTTTTTT.

The chain couples TRBV10-3 to TRBJ1-2; D gene uncertain. The V gene lost 0 bases and the J gene lost 4 bases, with 9 bases spanning the gap. Germline assignment: CDR1 ENHRY and CDR2 SYGVKD. The CDR3 is 14 amino acids. The CDR3 sequence: CAISESDGIYGYTF. CDR3 nucleotide sequence: TGTGCCATCAGTGAGTCGGACGGGATCTATGGCTACACCTTC.

Comments on this clone: One end of the junction is discordant with germline, which a read error may explain. The chain couples TRBV6-1 to TRBJ2-7; D is unresolved. The V gene's germline CDR1 is MNHNS and CDR2 SASEGT. There are 13 residues in the CDR3. The CDR3 bases are TGTGCCAGCAGTGAAGCACCTCCGCGCAATAGACAATTC. It translates to CASSEAPPRNRQF.

The chain carries TRBV7-2 and TRBJ2-5; TRBD2 aligns across 9 bases. The CDR3 is 16 amino acids. V lost 5 bases to trimming and J lost 5 bases; unmatched junction nucleotides: 12. CDR1 SGHTA and CDR2 FQGNSA come from the germline V gene. The CDR3 bases are TGTGCCAGCAGCCCTATAGCGGGAGTATCTGTGGAGACCCAGTACTTC. Amino acid sequence: CASSPIAGVSVETQYF.

This clone has only one observation. This rearrangement joins TRBV5-5 to TRBJ2-5, with 10 bases lining up with TRBD2. CDR1 and CDR2 from the germline V gene are SGHKS and YYEKEE (reference sequence). The V and J ends lost 2 bases and 2 bases, in that order; junction bases with no gene match: 12. The CDR3 is made up of 18 amino acids. The CDR3 sequence is CASSLGLADITEQETQYF. In nucleotides, the CDR3 is TGTGCCAGCAGCTTAGGACTAGCGGACATTACCGAACAAGAGACCCAGTACTTC.

The genes are TRBV6-5 and TRBJ1-2, with 8 bases matching TRBD1. The CDR3 loop spans 14 amino acids. Germline loops: CDR1 MNHEY, CDR2 SVGAGI. V dropped 3 bases and J dropped 8; count of bases not matched to a gene: 8. The CDR3 region has the DNA TGTGCCAGCAGTTATCGACCGGGACAGGTCGGCTACACCTTC. Translated: CASSYRPGQVGYTF.

The chain recombines TRBV18 with TRBJ1-4; perhaps TRBD1 as D (5 bases). Germline V gene sequence: CDR1 KGHSH, CDR2 LQKENI. This CDR3 has 18 amino acids. The V gene lost 3 bases and the J gene lost 3 bases, with 20 bases spanning the gap. The CDR3 coding sequence is TGTGCCAGCTCACCGACTACAGGTCAATTGAGGGCTAATGAAAAACTGTTTTTT. Amino acid sequence: CASSPTTGQLRANEKLFF.

This chain links TRBV7-9 with TRBJ1-6; D uncertain. Looked up from germline, CDR1 is SEHNR and CDR2 is FQNEAQ (reference sequence). Between the trimmed V and J ends, which lost 0 bases and 8 bases, there was a span of 8 bases. The CDR3 is 14 residues long. Here the CDR3 DNA reads TGTGCCAGCAGCTTAGCGTCTGGGGATTCACCCCTCCACTTT. Amino acid sequence: CASSLASGDSPLHF.

The chain recombines TRBV5-1 with TRBJ1-5, with a possible D match to TRBD1 (6 bases). Germline values: CDR1 SGHRS, CDR2 YFSETQ. The V end lost 4 bases, the J end lost 6 bases, and 17 bases lay between the germline ends. This CDR3 comprises 15 residues. The CDR3 here is CASSPGMTGTQPQHF. CDR3 bases: TGCGCCAGCAGCCCTGGAATGACAGGAACTCAGCCCCAGCATTTT.